Listed below are T cell receptor beta chains from one sample, sequenced in a study of early T cells in non-severe SARS-CoV-2 infection. MiXCR was run by TCRdb on the 5' RACE reads, yielding one entry per CDR3 protein. The sample shows tens of thousands of distinct CDR3 sequences, 12% of them seen only once. The starting material was whole blood, obtained at baseline. The receptors shown here come from an adult who was a healthcare worker with PCR-confirmed SARS-CoV-2 infection or an uninfected control (not recorded which). The donor label of this sample is uncertain. The CDR3 runs from the conserved cysteine through the conserved F or W. A D gene is named only where the DNA matches it firmly. Size tells how often a clone was seen (once, few, many) or the class of an expanded clone, and some rows leave it out.

v_call	d_call	j_call	clone_size	cdr3_nt	cdr3_aa
TRBV10-3	TRBD2	TRBJ2-5	.	TGTGCCATCAGTACGCCTAGCGGGGGGCCCCAAGAGACCCAGTACTTC	CAISTPSGGPQETQYF
TRBV20-1	TRBD2	TRBJ2-5	.	TGCAGTGCTAGTCGGGGGGAGTTACAAGAGACCCAGTACTTC	CSASRGELQETQYF
TRBV12-3/TRBV12-4	.	TRBJ1-3	.	TGTGCCAGCAGTGGAAGGAATGGAAACACCATATATTTT	CASSGRNGNTIYF
TRBV6-5	TRBD1	TRBJ1-6	few	TGTGCCAGCAGTTGGGACAGAGGAACGGGCAATTCACCCCTCCACTTT	CASSWDRGTGNSPLHF
TRBV2	TRBD1	TRBJ2-3	.	TGTGCCAGCAGTGCGGACAGGGGGCGAGATACGCAGTATTTT	CASSADRGRDTQYF
TRBV12-3/TRBV12-4	.	TRBJ2-3	few	TGTGCCAGCAGCCCCGGGTATACGCAGTATTTT	CASSPGYTQYF
TRBV6-1	.	TRBJ1-4	.	TGTGCCAGCAGTGAAAACTCTGAGGGGATTAATGAAAAACTGTTTTTT	CASSENSEGINEKLFF
TRBV11-2	.	TRBJ1-5	few	TGTGCCAGCAGCGCCGAAAATCAGCCCCAGCATTTT	CASSAENQPQHF
TRBV27	TRBD2	TRBJ2-1	many	TGTGCCAGCAGTTTGGGGACTAGCGGGGACGATCTAGAGCAGTTCTTC	CASSLGTSGDDLEQFF
TRBV6-5	TRBD2	TRBJ2-5	few	TGTGCCAGCAGCTCCGGGACTAGCGGAGAGACCCAGTACTTC	CASSSGTSGETQYF
TRBV6-5	.	TRBJ2-6	.	TGTGCCAGCCAGGGTACTGGGGCCAACGTCCTGACTTTC	CASQGTGANVLTF
TRBV3-1	TRBD1	TRBJ1-5	.	TGTGCCAGCAGCCCGCAACAGGGGGCGGTTAGCCAGCCCCAGCATTTT	CASSPQQGAVSQPQHF
TRBV12-3/TRBV12-4	.	TRBJ1-2	.	TGTGCCAGCAGCGATGCCCTGACAGCGACCCTTAACTATGGCTACACCTTC	CASSDALTATLNYGYTF
TRBV2	.	TRBJ2-5	.	TGTGCCAGCAGTAGGGGGGAGCAAGAGACCCAGTACTTC	CASSRGEQETQYF
TRBV5-5	.	TRBJ2-2	few	TGTGCCAGCAGCTTGGCCGTTCAGAACACCGGGGAGCTGTTTTTT	CASSLAVQNTGELFF
TRBV7-3	.	TRBJ2-6	few	TGTGCCAGCAGCTTAGGTCCCCCTGGGGCCAACGTCCTGACTTTC	CASSLGPPGANVLTF
TRBV29-1	.	TRBJ1-2	.	TGCAGCGGGGGGGACGGATTATCGAACTATGGCTACACCTTC	CSGGDGLSNYGYTF
TRBV10-3	TRBD1	TRBJ1-2	few	TGTGCCATCAGTGAGCGGACAGGGGTCCTCTATGGCTACACCTTC	CAISERTGVLYGYTF
TRBV7-2	.	TRBJ2-5	many	TGTGCCAGCAGCCGTGGGCGCGAGACCCAGTACTTC	CASSRGRETQYF
TRBV30	.	TRBJ2-3	few	TGTGCCTGGAGTCCCACGTCAGATACGCAGTATTTT	CAWSPTSDTQYF
TRBV24-1	.	TRBJ2-5	few	TGTGCCACCAGTGATCTTATTAAGGGTCAAGAGACCCAGTACTTC	CATSDLIKGQETQYF
TRBV7-3	TRBD1	TRBJ2-1	few	TGTGCCAGCAGCTCAAGGACAGGGTGGCCCTCGGAGGAGCAGTTCTTC	CASSSRTGWPSEEQFF
TRBV12-3/TRBV12-4	.	TRBJ2-3	.	TGTGCCAGCAGTTACAGAGGATCCGGGCCATATTCCCCAGATACGCAGTATTTT	CASSYRGSGPYSPDTQYF
TRBV12-5	TRBD1	TRBJ1-3	few	TGTGCTAGTGGTCGAGGACAGGGAGCGAACACCATATATTTT	CASGRGQGANTIYF
TRBV5-4	.	TRBJ2-3	few	TGTGCCAGCAGCTTGGCCCTGGCGTCCGGGGGTCCAGATACGCAGTATTTT	CASSLALASGGPDTQYF
TRBV12-3/TRBV12-4	.	TRBJ1-4	few	TGTGCCAGCAGTTTAGTACTCGACAGATCTAATGAAAAACTGTTTTTT	CASSLVLDRSNEKLFF
TRBV2	.	TRBJ1-4	.	TGTGCCAGCAGTGAAAACCCGGTGCGGGAGAAACTGTTTTTT	CASSENPVREKLFF
TRBV5-1	TRBD1	TRBJ1-5	many	TGCGCCAGCAGCCCGGAGGGGACAGGGATGAATCAGCCCCAGCATTTT	CASSPEGTGMNQPQHF
TRBV18	.	TRBJ2-3	.	TGTGCCAGCTCACCGTCAGGGTCTTCCACAGATACGCAGTATTTT	CASSPSGSSTDTQYF
TRBV10-3	.	TRBJ2-2	few	TGTGCCAGCATGTACCCGCAGGACAACACCGGGGAGCTGTTTTTT	CASMYPQDNTGELFF
TRBV4-1	.	TRBJ2-6	few	TGCGCCAGCAGTCTCTCTGGGGCCAACGTCCTGACTTTC	CASSLSGANVLTF
TRBV27	TRBD1	TRBJ2-1	.	TGTGCCAGCAGTTTGGGACAGGGGGGCTACAATGAGCAGTTCTTC	CASSLGQGGYNEQFF
TRBV2	.	TRBJ2-3	.	TGTGCCAGCAGTGAATGGATAGATACGCAGTATTTT	CASSEWIDTQYF
TRBV6-5	.	TRBJ2-2	many	TGTGCCAGCGGACTCCTAGAGGGTAACACCGGGGAGCTGTTTTTT	CASGLLEGNTGELFF
TRBV4-1	TRBD2	TRBJ2-5	few	TGCGCCAGCAGCCAAAGACTAGCGGGGGCCCAAGAGACCCAGTACTTC	CASSQRLAGAQETQYF
TRBV7-2	.	TRBJ2-5	.	TGTGCCAGCAGCTTAGCCCCAAGGCTGGAGACCCAGTACTTC	CASSLAPRLETQYF
TRBV28	TRBD1	TRBJ2-1	.	TGTGCCAGCAAGGGACAGGGGGCGCTGAGCTCCTACAATGAGCAGTTCTTC	CASKGQGALSSYNEQFF
TRBV12-3/TRBV12-4	TRBD2	TRBJ2-3	few	TGTGCCAGCAGTTTATCAGGTAGCGGGGGATCGCAGTATTTT	CASSLSGSGGSQYF
TRBV11-2	.	TRBJ1-1	few	TGTGCCAGCAGCTGGACCCCCGGGAACACTGAAGCTTTCTTT	CASSWTPGNTEAFF
TRBV9	.	TRBJ2-3	many	TGTGCCAGCAGCCCGAGAGGGGGGGCTCCAGCAGATACGCAGTATTTT	CASSPRGGAPADTQYF
TRBV9	.	TRBJ1-6	many	TGTGCCAGCAGCGCGAGCCCAATGACAGCACGCTCCTATAATTCACCCCTCCACTTT	CASSASPMTARSYNSPLHF